A single sample gave rise to the 26 T cell receptor beta chains below, sequenced in a study of T-cell memory formation after mild COVID-19. TCRdb reprocessed the 5' RACE reads via MiXCR and lists one record per CDR3 protein. The sample contains 550,000 to 600,000 distinct CDR3 sequences, roughly 22% of which appear only once. The sample consisted of PBMCs or a T cell subset sorted from them (not recorded which). The receptor set was obtained from an adult woman who had mild COVID-19 (a few samples of this study predate the infection). Cell type and time point are not known.

The chain is built from TRBV27 and TRBJ2-7, with D perhaps being TRBD1 or TRBD2 (5 bases each). CDR3 length: 14 residues. Deletions cut 3 bases from V and 2 bases from J, with 11 bases between. The V gene's germline CDR1 is MNHEY and CDR2 SMNVEV (reference sequence). The CDR3 DNA reads as TGTGCCAGCAGTTTGGGGGTGCCCCCCTACGAGCAGTACTTC. Amino acid sequence: CASSLGVPPYEQYF.

This clonotype came up a few times. The rearrangement links TRBV7-2 to TRBJ2-7; D perhaps matches TRBD2 (6 bases). Germline CDR1 SGHTA, CDR2 FQGNSA. V was clipped by 1 base and J by 6 bases, with 10 bases between them. CDR3 length equals 13 residues. The CDR3 DNA follows: TGTGCCAGCAGCTTAGGGGAGGTGGGCGAGCAGTACTTC. Residues: CASSLGEVGEQYF.

This clonotype was counted only a few times. The chain uses TRBV10-3 and TRBJ2-7; D is possibly TRBD1 (6 bases). The CDR3 length is 16 residues. Trimming stripped 4 bases from V and 2 bases from J, with 18 bases between. Germline V lookup: CDR1 ENHRY, CDR2 SYGVKD. CDR3 loop: CAISAPLGGQTYEQYF. The CDR3 DNA is TGTGCCATCAGTGCCCCCCTCGGAGGACAGACCTACGAGCAGTACTTC.

The rearrangement joins TRBV4-1 to TRBJ2-7, with a possible D match to TRBD1 (5 bases). The CDR3 has 14 residues. Trimming removed 0 bases from V and 3 bases from J, with 9 bases in between. The V gene's germline CDR1 is MGHRA and CDR2 YSYEKL. CDR3 bases: TGCGCCAGCAGCCAAGAGGCCAGGGTCTACGAGCAGTACTTC. Amino acids: CASSQEARVYEQYF.

This rearrangement joins TRBV5-1 to TRBJ2-7; 7 nucleotides align to TRBD1. Looked up from germline, CDR1 is SGHRS and CDR2 is YFSETQ. The V and J ends lost 0 bases and 5 bases, in that order; junction bases with no gene match: 11. CDR3 length equals 16 residues. The CDR3 protein is CASSLGVTGPGNEQYF. As DNA, the CDR3 is TGCGCCAGCAGCTTGGGAGTGACAGGGCCCGGGAACGAGCAGTACTTC.

In this sample, this clonotype turned up a few times. This chain links TRBV30 with TRBJ2-1; 7 bases match TRBD2. Germline CDR1 is GTSNPN and CDR2 is SVGIG (reference sequence). Trimming at V came to 8 bases and at J to 3 bases, leaving 7 bases not matched to a gene. The CDR3 spans 13 residues. CDR3 residues: CARSSGLYNEQFF. The CDR3 nucleotides are TGTGCCCGGTCTAGCGGTCTCTACAATGAGCAGTTCTTC.

The chain uses TRBV7-2 and TRBJ2-1; possible D gene TRBD2, 7 bases. The ends were cut back, 5 bases at V and 3 bases at J, with 20 bases in the middle. This CDR3 contains 17 residues. Germline values: CDR1 SGHTA, CDR2 FQGNSA. The CDR3 DNA follows: TGTGCCAGCAGCCCACGGAGGGGGGAGGGCGGCTACAATGAGCAGTTCTTC. Translated, it gives CASSPRRGEGGYNEQFF.

This clonotype was picked up a small number of times. The J gene is TRBJ2-3, the V gene TRBV7-8, with D maybe TRBD2 (5 bases). Germline loops: CDR1 SGHVS, CDR2 FQNEAQ. This CDR3 contains 12 residues. V dropped 7 bases and J dropped 1 base, with 6 bases sitting between them. The CDR3 DNA follows: TGTGCCAGCATGAGGGGCACAGATACGCAGTATTTT. This encodes CASMRGTDTQYF.

This rearrangement joins TRBV20-1 to TRBJ2-1; 8 bases align to TRBD2. CDR3 length equals 15 residues. With 3 bases clipped from V and 2 bases from J, the junction kept 6 bases outside the gene matches. CDR1 is DFQATT, CDR2 SNEGSKA, per germline (reference sequence). CDR3 nucleotide sequence: TGCAGTGCTAGCACTAGCGGACGAACCTACAATGAGCAGTTCTTC. Translation gives CSASTSGRTYNEQFF.

In its sample, this clonotype was seen a few times. The chain has TRBV5-1 and TRBJ2-3; 13 bases map to TRBD2. Germline lookup yields CDR1 SGHRS and CDR2 YFSETQ. The CDR3 length is 16 residues. With 3 bases clipped from V and 3 bases from J, the junction kept 4 bases outside the gene matches. The CDR3 DNA reads as TGCGCCAGCAGCTCAGGGACTAGCGGGGTAACAGATACGCAGTATTTT. Residues: CASSSGTSGVTDTQYF.

This rearrangement joins TRBV5-4 to TRBJ2-1; maybe TRBD1 (6 bases). Trimming pared 2 bases from V and 9 bases from J, leaving 18 bases between. The CDR3 is 15 residues long. Germline assignment: CDR1 SGHNT and CDR2 YYREEE (reference sequence). In DNA, the CDR3 is TGTGCCAGCAGCTTTTTACTTTTCCAGGGGACTGAGCAGTTCTTC. Translated: CASSFLLFQGTEQFF.

This clonotype was found a few times. The chain carries TRBV6-5 and TRBJ2-6; TRBD2 is a possible D gene (6 bases). The V end was cut by 2 bases, the J end by 0 bases, with 14 bases between. Germline V gene sequence: CDR1 MNHEY, CDR2 SVGAGI. This CDR3 is 18 amino acids long. CDR3 DNA: TGTGCCAGCAGTTACCTTAGACAGCGGGTCTCTGGGGCCAACGTCCTGACTTTC. Amino acids: CASSYLRQRVSGANVLTF.

This clonotype was seen a few times. The chain employs TRBV9 and TRBJ2-2; D may be TRBD1 (6 bases). Trimming removed 3 bases at V and 6 bases at J, with 21 bases between. The CDR3 loop spans 17 amino acids. CDR1 is SGDLS and CDR2 is YYNGEE in the germline V gene. As DNA, the CDR3 is TGTGCCAGCAGCGACCCACTAGAGGGGACAATAGCCGGGGAGCTGTTTTTT. Translating it yields CASSDPLEGTIAGELFF.

The rearrangement uses TRBV6-5 and TRBJ2-1, with D perhaps matching TRBD2 (6 bases). The CDR3 spans 15 residues. The germline V gene has CDR1 MNHEY and CDR2 SVGAGI. Deletions cut 0 bases from V and 2 bases from J, with 8 bases between. In DNA form, the CDR3 reads TGTGCCAGCAGTTACTCGGGGGGACCCTACAATGAGCAGTTCTTC. Its protein is CASSYSGGPYNEQFF.

The chain joins TRBV12-3 or TRBV12-4 to TRBJ1-3; a possible D gene is TRBD1 (5 bases). V lost 6 bases to trimming and J lost 1 base, with 13 bases between them. The CDR3 covers 15 residues. The CDR3 sequence is CASRPLTASGNTIYF. DNA of the CDR3: TGTGCCAGCAGACCTTTGACAGCTTCTGGAAACACCATATATTTT.

This clonotype showed up just a few times. The V call is TRBV11-2, the J call TRBJ2-1; 9 bases align to TRBD2. Germline CDR1 and CDR2: SGHAT and FQNNGV. This CDR3 spans 15 amino acids. The V gene end was trimmed by 6 bases and the J gene end by 4 bases; junction bases not matched to a gene: 7. CDR3 protein: CASRGMAGGYNEQFF. The DNA for the CDR3 is TGTGCCAGCAGGGGGATGGCGGGGGGGTACAATGAGCAGTTCTTC.

This clonotype was seen only a few times. The J gene is TRBJ2-7, the V gene TRBV24-1, with D perhaps TRBD1 or TRBD2 (5 bases each). Germline CDR1 KGHDR, CDR2 SFDVKD. V dropped 2 bases and J dropped 6 bases, with 7 bases sitting between them. The CDR3 consists of 12 residues. CDR3 nucleotides: TGTGCCACCAGTGATTGGGGACGCGAGCAGTACTTC. Protein product: CATSDWGREQYF.

V gene TRBV7-3 combines with J gene TRBJ2-5, with TRBD1 identical over 8 bases. V lost 5 bases, J lost 5 bases, and 10 bases stayed unmatched. The CDR3 consists of 15 residues. CDR1 is SGHTA and CDR2 is FQGTGA in the germline V gene. The CDR3 bases are TGTGCCAGCAGCGTACAGGGGGGCCCTCCGGAGACCCAGTACTTC. Translated: CASSVQGGPPETQYF.

This clonotype was observed at least ten times. The chain employs TRBV29-1 and TRBJ2-7, with D uncertain. Per the germline V gene, CDR1 is SQVTM and CDR2 is ANQGSEA. Trimming stripped 4 bases from V and 7 bases from J, with 14 bases between. The CDR3 is 12 amino acids. As DNA, the CDR3 is TGCAGCGTTGGTGGCCACTTGGGGGAGCAGTACTTC. Its protein is CSVGGHLGEQYF.

This sequence joins TRBV29-1 and TRBJ2-3, with 7 bases lining up with TRBD2. Trimming at V came to 5 bases and at J to 3 bases, leaving 2 bases not matched to a gene. The V gene's germline CDR1 is SQVTM and CDR2 ANQGSEA. The length of the CDR3 is 12 residues. CDR3 in DNA: TGCAGCGTTAACGGGAGGACAGATACGCAGTATTTT. Amino acids: CSVNGRTDTQYF.

The chain couples TRBV30 to TRBJ1-2; 8 bases fit TRBD1. Looked up from germline, CDR1 is GTSNPN and CDR2 is SVGIG (reference sequence). CDR3 size: 14 residues. J gave up 4 bases and V 0 bases, and 4 bases lay outside the gene matches. The CDR3 loop is CAWSVTGEVYGYTF. The CDR3 nucleotides are TGTGCCTGGAGTGTGACAGGGGAAGTCTATGGCTACACCTTC.

V gene TRBV12-3 or TRBV12-4 combines with J gene TRBJ2-4; the D is unclear. The CDR3 totals 17 residues. V lost 3 bases to trimming and J lost 0 bases, with 15 bases between them. CDR3 residues: CASSFDGFKIAKNIQYF. DNA of the CDR3: TGTGCCAGCAGTTTTGACGGCTTCAAAATAGCCAAAAACATTCAGTACTTC.

The chain couples TRBV20-1 to TRBJ2-1; D not certain. Germline values: CDR1 DFQATT, CDR2 SNEGSKA (reference sequence). The V end lost 0 bases, the J end lost 0 bases, and 9 bases lay between the germline ends. The CDR3 is 15 amino acids. The CDR3 protein is CSARDARNSYNEQFF. CDR3 sequence (DNA): TGCAGTGCTAGAGATGCCCGGAACTCCTACAATGAGCAGTTCTTC.

This sequence joins TRBV14 and TRBJ2-7; no reliable D call. CDR3 size: 14 residues. Trimming took off 4 bases at V and 0 bases at J, with 10 bases between the two ends. Per the germline V gene, CDR1 is SGHDN and CDR2 is FVKESK. The CDR3 DNA reads TGTGCCAGCAGCCGAAACTGGGACTCCTACGAGCAGTACTTC. Translation: CASSRNWDSYEQYF.

The rearrangement uses TRBV5-1 and TRBJ1-3, with D perhaps TRBD1 (5 bases). The CDR3 has 18 residues. V lost 4 bases and J lost 2, with 22 bases in between. CDR1 and CDR2 from the germline V gene are SGHRS and YFSETQ. Written as DNA, the CDR3 is TGCGCCAGCAGCCAAACCTTTAGACGGACACGAGCTGGAAACACCATATATTTT. This codes for CASSQTFRRTRAGNTIYF.

The chain links TRBV27 to TRBJ1-5; possible D gene TRBD1, 5 bases. Trimming removed 8 bases from V and 6 bases from J, with 8 bases in between. CDR3 length: 11 amino acids. In germline, CDR1 is MNHEY, CDR2 SMNVEV (reference sequence). This chain's CDR3 is CASDTGQPQHF. CDR3 bases: TGTGCCAGCGATACAGGTCAGCCCCAGCATTTT.